The clone carrying this T cell receptor beta chain was seen a single time. The sample comes from a study of shared clonotypes between healthy human individuals. Profiled with immunoSEQ multiplex PCR; TCRdb holds only in-frame clones, not every one. The table shows roughly 2 million clones, with 85% to 95% occurring only once. This TCR came from a man aged 18 to 29 in good health. Sequenced sample: naive CD4+ T cells sorted from blood. Subset reported: CD45RA+ positively selected.

In DNA, the CDR3 is TGTGCCAGCAAGTGGGATTACGAGCAGTACTTC. It codes for CASKWDYEQYF. The chain carries TRBV6-1 and TRBJ2-7; unclear D gene. The CDR3 consists of 11 residues. V lost 7 bases, J lost 4 bases, and 8 bases lay in between. CDR1 is MNHNS, CDR2 SASEGT, per germline.